This T cell receptor beta chain was found in a study of OX40 agonist ivuxolimab in advanced cancers. Study-wide context: Ivuxolimab was an agonistic, fully human IgG2 monoclonal antibody directed against OX40 (CD134), a costimulatory receptor. Intravenous ivuxolimab was administered to patients every 2 weeks at six dose levels: 0.01, 0.1, 0.3, 1.5, 3 and 10 mg/kg. Of the roughly 52 dose-escalation patients, hepatocellular carcinoma was present in around 19, melanoma in around 15, renal cell carcinoma in 9 and head and neck cancer in 9. In the dose-escalation cohort, more than 80% of patients were male, and the mean age was 60 years with a range of roughly 20 to 79. Prior anti-PD-1, anti-PD-L1 or anti-CTLA-4 therapy was permitted, and 40% of dose-escalation patients had received checkpoint inhibitors. Partial responses occurred in three dose-escalation patients, of whom one had hepatocellular carcinoma and two had cutaneous melanoma. The purpose of peripheral TCRbeta sequencing was to test whether ivuxolimab changed TCR sequence diversity and led to clonal T-cell expansion. The paper covers the monotherapy dose-escalation part of the phase I ivuxolimab trial, which included N ≈ 50 patients.

Note on this clone: It lacks a known antigen. No much larger clone is present one base from it, and per-base qualities are unavailable.

CDR1 and CDR2 were assigned from the germline V gene (reference sequence) as LNHDA and SQIVND. The trim is 1 base for V and 8 bases for J, with a gap of 18 bases between the germline ends. Taken from cysteine to phenylalanine, the CDR3 has 17 residues. Solely the CDR3 DNA is kept, with 51 bases framed from the first base. Genomic DNA was isolated from the sorted cells so that the TCRbeta CDR3 region could be sequenced. TCRbeta CDR3 regions were sequenced using the immunoSEQ Assay. TCRdb's version of the immuneACCESS table is confined to in-frame rearrangements and falls short of the full clone set. An unresolved V gene accounts for under half of the shortfall where checked; the remainder is of unknown origin. A total of 30,000 to 35,000 clones appear in this sample, approximately 81% of them only once. 1.3% to 1.5% of the sample rests with the top ten. The research as a whole found: At doses of 0.1 to 3.0 mg/kg, clonal expansion of both CD4+ and CD8+ T cells in blood was seen between baseline and week 6. After ivuxolimab, more expanded clones were found on average in CD8+ T cells than in CD4+ T cells. In the 0.1-3.0 mg/kg groups, partial responders were among the patients with the lowest normalized peripheral clonal expansion, particularly in CD8+ T cells. Which antigens the clonally expanded peripheral T cells were specific for was not determined. Low levels of normalized T-cell clonal expansion were also seen in some patients who did not respond.

Patients with autoimmune disease history or receiving systemic immunosuppression were excluded from the trial. Peripheral blood for TCR sequencing was collected from all dose cohorts at baseline, on cycle 4 day 1, and on cycle 7 day 1. Samples were obtained from an open-label, multicenter, first-in-human phase I dose-escalation trial of ivuxolimab. Adults with locally advanced or metastatic melanoma, renal cell, hepatocellular, or head and neck squamous cell carcinoma were enrolled in the trial. Before TCR sequencing, CD4+ and CD8+ T cells were separately sorted from peripheral blood. This sample comprised CD4+ or CD8+ T cells sorted from blood, obtained in a trial of the OX40 agonist ivuxolimab. The receptor comes from an adult with an advanced solid tumor such as melanoma, head and neck, liver or kidney cancer. In this chain, TRBV19 is recombined with TRBJ1-6; the D gene identity is not certain. The nucleotides read TGTGCCAGTAGTATAGGTAGGGCCCAGATTTACGATTCACCCCTCCACTTT. Protein translation: CASSIGRAQIYDSPLHF.